These 22 T cell receptor beta chains came from one sample sequenced in a study of T cells in Graves' hyperthyroidism and ophthalmopathy (dated by TCRdb to the late 2010s). Preparation of the library involved multiplex PCR. Sequenced on an Illumina HiSeq 2000. The TCR beta CDR3 regions were amplified from the RNA transcripts. For the first round of RT-PCR on the TCR CDR3, the HTBI primer set was used together with the Qiagen OneStep RT-PCR kit. TCRdb reanalyzed the raw reads on its own, using fastp at Q25 for trimming and MiXCR for clone calling, and kept in-frame beta chains. Identical CDR3 protein sequences are pooled into one entry, listed with their most common genes and DNA. Here the sample has about 360,000 distinct CDR3 sequences; roughly 13% occur a single time. The ten top clones hold about 9.1% of the sample. Sequencing input: blood. Source of these receptors: a young woman with Graves' hyperthyroidism.

This clonotype occurred many times. V and J are TRBV6-2 or TRBV6-3 and TRBJ1-2; D gene uncertain. The germline gives CDR1 MNHEY, CDR2 SVGEGT. The CDR3 is made up of 12 amino acids. V lost 6 bases, J lost 2 bases, and 7 bases lay in between. The CDR3 sequence is CASSSDNYGYTF. The CDR3 DNA reads TGTGCCAGCAGCTCGGACAACTATGGCTACACCTTC.

This clonotype was seen many times. The V call is TRBV5-5, the J call TRBJ1-3, with D uncertain. This CDR3 comprises 15 residues. CDR1 and CDR2 from the germline V gene are SGHKS and YYEKEE (reference sequence). V was pared by 5 bases and J by 0 bases, with 12 bases between. The DNA for the CDR3 is TGTGCCAGCAGTGATCTGGCTAGCTCTGGAAACACCATATATTTT. Encoded protein: CASSDLASSGNTIYF.

This clonotype was seen repeatedly, ten times or more. The V gene is TRBV2, the J gene TRBJ2-7; D ambiguous. Trimming took off 2 bases at V and 3 bases at J, with 11 bases between the two ends. CDR1 and CDR2 (germline): SNHLY, FYNNEI. CDR3 length: 14 residues. CDR3 sequence reads: CASSETVRFYEQYF. As DNA, the CDR3 is TGTGCCAGCAGTGAAACGGTCAGGTTCTACGAGCAGTACTTC. The variable domain in full, with the rest retrieved from reference TRBV2 and TRBJ2-7, is EPEVTQTPSHQVTQMGQEVILRCVPISNHLYFYWYRQILGQKVEFLVSFYNNEISEKSEIFDDQFSVERPDGSNFTLKIRSTKLEDSAMYFCASSETVRFYEQYFGPGTRLTVT.

This clonotype was counted a few times. The chain links TRBV4-3 to TRBJ1-3; 8 nucleotides agree with TRBD1. This CDR3 comprises 16 residues. With 0 bases clipped from V and 10 bases from J, the junction kept 11 bases outside the gene matches. The germline V gene has CDR1 LGHNA and CDR2 YSLEER. The CDR3 protein is CASSQDKAGGWWTIYF. Here the CDR3 DNA reads TGCGCCAGCAGCCAAGATAAGGCAGGGGGCTGGTGGACCATATATTTT.

This clonotype was detected many times. CDR3: CASSLFSDRNYGYTF. DNA for the CDR3: TGTGCCAGCAGCCTCTTTTCAGATCGTAACTATGGCTACACCTTC. The rearrangement joins TRBV7-6 to TRBJ1-2; D uncertain. Looked up from germline, CDR1 is SGHVS and CDR2 is FNYEAQ. This CDR3 spans 15 amino acids. V shed 5 bases and J shed 1 base, with 14 bases lying between them.

The chain links TRBV9 to TRBJ1-3; possibly TRBD1 for D (5 bases). The ends were cut back, 5 bases at V and 2 bases at J, with 14 bases in the middle. The germline V gene has CDR1 SGDLS and CDR2 YYNGEE. This CDR3 is built from 15 residues. The CDR3 coding sequence is TGTGCCAGCAGTACGGCCGGGGGGGCTGGAAACACCATATATTTT. This gives the protein CASSTAGGAGNTIYF.

CDR3 residues: CASSAQGAAGELFF. Written as DNA, the CDR3 is TGTGCCAGCAGCGCACAGGGGGCGGCCGGGGAGCTGTTTTTT. The chain links TRBV7-3 to TRBJ2-2, with 9 bases identical to TRBD1. The V and J ends lost 5 bases and 6 bases, in that order; junction bases with no gene match: 4. Germline CDR1 and CDR2: SGHTA and FQGTGA. This CDR3 spans 14 amino acids.

The chain recombines TRBV24-1 with TRBJ1-2; 8 bases fit TRBD1. Germline-derived CDR1 and CDR2 are KGHDR and SFDVKD. This CDR3 has 14 residues. The V gene end was trimmed by 4 bases and the J gene end by 14 bases; junction bases not matched to a gene: 14. The CDR3 is CATSDPWTGTSWTF. CDR3 nucleotides: TGTGCCACCAGTGACCCTTGGACAGGGACGAGCTGGACCTTC.

The rearrangement uses TRBV7-9 and TRBJ1-4; D is ambiguous. In germline, CDR1 is SEHNR, CDR2 FQNEAQ (reference sequence). The CDR3 consists of 16 residues. Trimming cost V 5 bases and J 4 bases, with 17 bases left between them. CDR3 loop: CASSPPDGPFNEKLFF. In nucleotides, the CDR3 is TGTGCCAGCAGCCCCCCCGATGGCCCTTTTAATGAAAAACTGTTTTTT. Full variable domain (outside the CDR3, taken from reference TRBV7-9 and TRBJ1-4): DTGVSQNPRHKITKRGQNVTFRCDPISEHNRLYWYRQTLGQGPEFLTYFQNEAQLEKSRLLSDRFSAERPKGSFSTLEIQRTEQGDSAMYLCASSPPDGPFNEKLFFGSGTQLSVL.

The chain combines TRBV6-4 with TRBJ2-5; no firm D call. The CDR3 is made up of 13 amino acids. V dropped 4 bases and J dropped 2 bases, with 8 bases sitting between them. CDR1 MRHNA and CDR2 SNTAGT come from the germline V gene. DNA of the CDR3: TGTGCCAGCAGTGCCAACTATCAAGAGACCCAGTACTTC. This encodes CASSANYQETQYF.

This clonotype was detected a few times. The chain's CDR3 is CASSQDRELRSYNEQFF. The CDR3 nucleotides read TGCGCCAGCAGCCAAGATCGCGAGCTGCGCTCCTACAATGAGCAGTTCTTC. V gene TRBV4-1 combines with J gene TRBJ2-1, with D unclear. The CDR3 is made up of 17 amino acids. Looked up from germline, CDR1 is MGHRA and CDR2 is YSYEKL. The V end lost 0 bases, the J end lost 0 bases, and 12 bases lay between the germline ends.

This clonotype was found many times. In DNA form, the CDR3 reads TGTGCCAGCAGCCCCCAGGGGGCTGGAAACACCATATATTTT. This codes for CASSPQGAGNTIYF. The chain is built from TRBV3-1 and TRBJ1-3; 7 positions match TRBD1. Germline V gene sequence: CDR1 LGHDT, CDR2 YNNKEL (reference sequence). With V trimmed by 4 bases and J by 2 bases, 2 bases remained unmatched. CDR3 length equals 14 residues.

This clonotype was seen repeatedly, ten times or more. The V gene is TRBV29-1, the J gene TRBJ1-2; the D gene is possibly TRBD1 (6 bases). The CDR3 is 12 residues long. The V end was cut by 7 bases, the J end by 7 bases, with 16 bases between. CDR1 and CDR2 (germline): SQVTM, ANQGSEA. Here the CDR3 DNA reads TGCAGCGCGGGAATGGGGGCTAGTGGCTACACCTTC. This gives the protein CSAGMGASGYTF.

This clonotype was counted ten times or more. V and J are TRBV2 and TRBJ1-1; no firm D call. Deletions cut 8 bases from V and 1 base from J, with 5 bases between. CDR1 and CDR2 from the germline V gene are SNHLY and FYNNEI. The CDR3 loop spans 11 amino acids. The CDR3 DNA sequence: TGTGCCAGCGGGCCGAACACTGAAGCTTTCTTT. Its protein product is CASGPNTEAFF.

This clonotype was counted many times. The chain employs TRBV20-1 and TRBJ2-7, with 7 nucleotides matching TRBD2. J lost 4 bases, V lost 3 bases, and 6 bases had no gene match. Germline V gives CDR1 DFQATT, CDR2 SNEGSKA (reference sequence). The CDR3 runs to 13 residues. The CDR3 region has the DNA TGCAGTGCTAGGGCGAGCGGGATATACGAGCAGTACTTC. Translating it yields CSARASGIYEQYF.

This clonotype was picked up many times. This rearrangement joins TRBV28 to TRBJ2-7, with a weak D call TRBD2 (5 bases). Trimming left V 6 bases short and J 2 bases short, with 14 bases between. The germline V gene encodes CDR1 MDHEN and CDR2 SYDVKM. This CDR3 region has 14 residues. In DNA form, the CDR3 reads TGTGCCAGCAGGTCCTCCGGGGTCCCCTACGAGCAGTACTTC. Encoded protein: CASRSSGVPYEQYF.

V is TRBV20-1 and J is TRBJ1-1, with a tentative D call TRBD1 (5 bases). Trimming took off 6 bases at V and 7 bases at J, with 12 bases between the two ends. The V gene's germline CDR1 is DFQATT and CDR2 SNEGSKA (reference sequence). This CDR3 spans 11 amino acids. DNA of the CDR3: TGCAGTGCGGGGGGAATCTATGAAGCTTTCTTT. It encodes CSAGGIYEAFF.

Worth noting for this clonotype: This could be a read error, since a much larger clone is one nucleotide away. The chain has TRBV7-2 and TRBJ1-2; the D is unclear. CDR3 length: 15 amino acids. Germline V gives CDR1 SGHTA, CDR2 FQGNSA. The CDR3, as DNA: TGTGCCAGCAGCTTAGAATTTTGGGCAGACTATGGCGACACCTTC. Its protein product is CASSLEFWADYGDTF.

This clonotype was recorded a few times. This sequence joins TRBV5-1 and TRBJ2-5; D is undetermined. Between the trimmed V and J ends, which lost 4 bases and 1 base, there was a span of 14 bases. CDR1 is SGHRS and CDR2 is YFSETQ in the germline V gene. The CDR3 loop spans 15 amino acids. CDR3 sequence (DNA): TGCGCCAGCAGCACCCGGACCGGTCTCCAAGAGACCCAGTACTTC. Protein product: CASSTRTGLQETQYF.

This clonotype was seen many times. The rearrangement uses TRBV29-1 and TRBJ1-1, with 7 bases lining up with TRBD1. Germline CDR1 reads SQVTM; CDR2 reads ANQGSEA. V shed 4 bases and J 3 bases; nucleotides not matched to a gene: 8. The CDR3 length is 14 residues. Here the CDR3 reads CSVVEGARDTEAFF. The CDR3 DNA is TGCAGCGTTGTCGAGGGGGCAAGGGACACTGAAGCTTTCTTT. The full variable domain, in which reference TRBV29-1 and TRBJ1-1 provide the parts outside the CDR3, is SAVISQKPSRDICQRGTSLTIQCQVDSQVTMMFWYRQQPGQSLTLIATANQGSEATYESGFVIDKFPISRPNLTFSTLTVSNMSPEDSSIYLCSVVEGARDTEAFFGQGTRLTVV.

This clonotype was seen ten or more times. The chain has TRBV27 and TRBJ1-2; 7 bases align to TRBD1. With 5 bases clipped from V and 4 bases from J, the junction kept 7 bases outside the gene matches. CDR1 and CDR2 (germline): MNHEY, SMNVEV (reference sequence). This CDR3 spans 14 amino acids. The CDR3 DNA follows: TGTGCCAGCAGTATTGACAGGGACTCCTATGGCTACACCTTC. Its protein product is CASSIDRDSYGYTF.

This clonotype was seen ten or more times. J is TRBJ2-5 and V is TRBV28; possible D gene TRBD1, 5 bases. The V and J ends lost 7 bases and 4 bases respectively, with 13 bases between them. CDR3 length: 13 amino acids. Looked up from germline, CDR1 is MDHEN and CDR2 is SYDVKM. CDR3 in amino acids: CASMTANGETQYF. The DNA of the CDR3 is TGTGCCAGCATGACAGCGAACGGAGAGACCCAGTACTTC.